These 32 T cell receptor beta chains share one sample of origin, sequenced in a study of Graves' ophthalmopathy and Graves' hyperthyroidism (dated by TCRdb to the late 2010s). Sequencing used an Illumina HiSeq 2000. TCR beta CDR3 regions were amplified from RNA transcripts for repertoire sequencing. The first round was an RT-PCR using HTBI primers with the Qiagen OneStep RT-PCR kit, and this first round was followed by a second-round multiplex PCR, then size selection and purification. Using fastp at Q25 and MiXCR, TCRdb reprocessed the public reads and kept productive beta chains. Merged by CDR3 protein, the rows form single entries marked with the most common genes and DNA. Within this sample are more than 550,000 distinct CDR3 sequences, with about two fifths of them counted one time only. The ten largest make up over 2.5% of the sample. Specimen: peripheral blood. The receptors stem from an adult man with Graves' ophthalmopathy.

A word on this clonotype: Lacking the conserved final phenylalanine or tryptophan, this CDR3 likely reflects a read error. The chain uses TRBV7-9 and TRBJ2-7, with D hard to call. The V gene's germline CDR1 is SEHNR and CDR2 FQNEAQ (reference sequence). V lost 4 bases to trimming and J lost 3 bases, with 7 bases between them. CDR3 length: 12 residues. CDR3 sequence (DNA): TGTGCCAGCAGCTATAAACGCTACGAGCAGTACCTC. This gives the protein CASSYKRYEQYL.

On this clonotype: Since a much larger clone is just one base distant, this may be a read error. CDR3 region: CASSRPGGNTEAFF. The CDR3 nucleotides are TGTGCCAGCAGTCGGCCAGGGGGCAACACTGAAGCTTTCTTT. The chain joins TRBV6-2 or TRBV6-3 to TRBJ1-1, with 8 positions matching TRBD1. This CDR3 contains 14 residues. V shed 5 bases and J 2 bases; nucleotides not matched to a gene: 4. Germline V gene sequence: CDR1 MNHEY, CDR2 SVGEGT.

The chain employs TRBV3-1 and TRBJ2-5; 8 bases map to TRBD2. Germline-derived CDR1 and CDR2 are LGHDT and YNNKEL (reference sequence). The V and J ends lost 1 base and 5 bases, in that order; junction bases with no gene match: 3. The CDR3 has 14 amino acids. The CDR3 is CASSQAGGHETQYF. The CDR3 bases are TGTGCCAGCAGCCAAGCGGGGGGGCACGAGACCCAGTACTTC.

There are a few counts of this clonotype. This chain uses TRBV19 with TRBJ1-1; D perhaps matches TRBD1 (5 bases). V was pared by 5 bases and J by 3 bases, with 16 bases between. The germline V gene has CDR1 LNHDA and CDR2 SQIVND (reference sequence). This CDR3 has 15 residues. CDR3 bases: TGTGCCAGTAGTTTGCAGGGATGGTCGGACACTGAAGCTTTCTTT. Its protein product is CASSLQGWSDTEAFF. Full variable domain (rest looked up from reference TRBV19 and TRBJ1-1): DGGITQSPKYLFRKEGQNVTLSCEQNLNHDAMYWYRQDPGQGLRLIYYSQIVNDFQKGDIAEGYSVSREKKESFPLTVTSAQKNPTAFYLCASSLQGWSDTEAFFGQGTRLTVV.

The rearrangement joins TRBV27 to TRBJ1-2, with D uncertain. The germline gives CDR1 MNHEY, CDR2 SMNVEV (reference sequence). The V end was cut by 2 bases, the J end by 8 bases, with 15 bases between. The length of the CDR3 is 14 residues. The DNA of the CDR3 is TGTGCCAGCAGTTTAAGTCCCCAGGTCGGAGGCTACACCTTC. Protein sequence: CASSLSPQVGGYTF.

In regard to this clonotype: A much larger clone lies one base from this, so it may be a read error. The chain couples TRBV9 to TRBJ1-6; TRBD1 might be the D (5 bases). Per the germline V gene, CDR1 is SGDLS and CDR2 is YYNGEE. CDR3 size: 14 residues. The CDR3 loop is CASSVAPGDSPPHF. The CDR3 DNA sequence: TGTGCCAGCAGCGTAGCTCCGGGGGATTCACCCCCCCACTTT.

The rearrangement joins TRBV7-9 to TRBJ2-3; 9 nucleotides match TRBD2. V lost 0 bases to trimming and J lost 0 bases; unmatched junction nucleotides: 7. CDR1 and CDR2 from the germline V gene are SEHNR and FQNEAQ (reference sequence). CDR3 length equals 18 residues. This CDR3 is CASSLAAKTSGSTDTQYF. The CDR3, as DNA: TGTGCCAGCAGCTTAGCCGCCAAGACTAGCGGTAGCACAGATACGCAGTATTTT.

This clonotype was detected many times. The chain joins TRBV19 to TRBJ1-6, with 11 bases fitting TRBD1. V dropped 6 bases and J dropped 7; count of bases not matched to a gene: 11. The CDR3 spans 17 residues. Germline V gives CDR1 LNHDA, CDR2 SQIVND (reference sequence). The CDR3 here is CASSRATGTGGNSPLHF. The CDR3 bases are TGTGCCAGTAGCCGCGCGACCGGGACAGGGGGGAATTCACCCCTCCACTTT.

This clonotype was seen more than once but under ten times. The chain combines TRBV30 with TRBJ2-5, with TRBD1 matching 7 bases. The germline gives CDR1 GTSNPN, CDR2 SVGIG (reference sequence). The CDR3 spans 13 residues. Losses at the gene ends were 2 bases for V and 3 bases for J; bases not matched to a gene: 3. The CDR3 region has the DNA TGTGCCTGGAGTCTCCAGGGGGAAGAGACCCAGTACTTC. Its protein product is CAWSLQGEETQYF.

This clonotype was recorded at least ten times. The chain combines TRBV11-2 with TRBJ2-7; unclear D gene. V was cut by 0 bases and J by 2 bases, with 2 bases left in between. The CDR3 is made up of 12 amino acids. CDR1 SGHAT and CDR2 FQNNGV come from the germline V gene. Here the CDR3 DNA reads TGTGCCAGCAGCTTAGAGACCTACGAGCAGTACTTC. Translation: CASSLETYEQYF.

This clonotype was seen repeatedly, ten times or more. The chain has TRBV7-9 and TRBJ2-7, with D uncertain. CDR1 and CDR2 from the germline V gene are SEHNR and FQNEAQ (reference sequence). The CDR3 totals 12 residues. V was clipped by 5 bases and J by 7 bases, with 12 bases between them. The CDR3 spells CASSPRAGEQYF. The CDR3 nucleotides are TGTGCCAGCAGCCCCCGTGCCGGGGAGCAGTACTTC.

CDR3: CSARGTSSTDTGELFF. The CDR3 bases are TGCAGTGCTAGAGGGACTAGCTCGACGGACACCGGGGAGCTGTTTTTT. This chain connects TRBV20-1 to TRBJ2-2; 8 bases align to TRBD2. J was trimmed by 3 bases and V by 1 base; bases with no gene match: 7. Germline loops: CDR1 DFQATT, CDR2 SNEGSKA (reference sequence). The CDR3 spans 16 residues.

This clonotype was counted a few times. V usage is TRBV19 and J usage is TRBJ2-7; 11 bases are a match to TRBD1. The V and J ends lost 5 bases and 3 bases, in that order; junction bases with no gene match: 6. In germline, CDR1 is LNHDA, CDR2 SQIVND (reference sequence). The CDR3 is 15 residues long. CDR3 sequence: CASSSKGTGGYEQYF. The CDR3 coding sequence is TGTGCCAGTAGTTCGAAGGGGACAGGGGGCTACGAGCAGTACTTC.

In regard to this clonotype: A much larger clone differs from this one at a single base, so this may be a read error. The genes are TRBV12-3 or TRBV12-4 and TRBJ2-7; 8 bases agree with TRBD1. The V and J ends lost 4 bases and 5 bases, in that order; junction bases with no gene match: 4. The CDR3 sequence is 13 residues long. The CDR3 DNA is TGTGCCAGCAGTTCCAGGGGGCCCCACGAGCAGTACTTC. It specifies CASSSRGPHEQYF.

Ten or more counts support this clonotype. The V call is TRBV12-3 or TRBV12-4, the J call TRBJ1-5; D is unclear. V was trimmed by 1 base and J by 1 base, leaving 11 bases between them. This CDR3 is built from 16 residues. The CDR3 sequence is CASSLGVVGSNQPQHF. CDR3 nucleotides: TGTGCCAGCAGTTTAGGAGTGGTCGGAAGCAATCAGCCCCAGCATTTT.

J is TRBJ1-5 and V is TRBV29-1; D is unresolved. Germline V gene sequence: CDR1 SQVTM, CDR2 ANQGSEA. Between the trimmed V and J ends, which lost 8 bases and 2 bases, there was a span of 16 bases. The CDR3 spans 14 residues. The CDR3 loop is CSPGGGRGNQPQHF. In DNA form, the CDR3 reads TGCAGCCCAGGAGGAGGGCGTGGCAATCAGCCCCAGCATTTT.

The rearrangement uses TRBV20-1 and TRBJ2-7; D gene ambiguous. The germline V and J ends were trimmed by 0 bases and 3 bases, with 18 bases remaining between them. The CDR3 consists of 16 residues. Germline assignment: CDR1 DFQATT and CDR2 SNEGSKA (reference sequence). CDR3: CSARDYFGGSSYEQYF. The CDR3 DNA reads as TGCAGTGCTAGAGATTATTTCGGCGGTTCAAGCTACGAGCAGTACTTC.

The sample holds one count of this clonotype. A much larger clone is a single base away; this may be a read error. The V call is TRBV2, the J call TRBJ1-2, with D possibly matching TRBD1 (5 bases). V was trimmed by 4 bases and J by 3 bases, leaving 18 bases between them. Germline V lookup: CDR1 SNHLY, CDR2 FYNNEI. The CDR3 has 16 residues. For the CDR3, the DNA is TGTGCCAGCAGTGGAATGGGGACCGGACCTTACTATGGCTACACCTTC. This codes for CASSGMGTGPYYGYTF.

This clonotype was found many times. The chain has TRBV2 and TRBJ2-7, with D perhaps TRBD2 (5 bases). The ends were cut back, 6 bases at V and 2 bases at J, with 20 bases in the middle. There are 16 residues in the CDR3. CDR1 and CDR2 (germline): SNHLY, FYNNEI. The CDR3, as DNA: TGTGCCAGCAGGACCCGGACTGTTGCCAGTCCCTACGAGCAGTACTTC. This gives the protein CASRTRTVASPYEQYF.

This rearrangement joins TRBV6-5 to TRBJ1-1, with a tentative D call TRBD1 (6 bases). CDR1 and CDR2 from the germline V gene are MNHEY and SVGAGI. The CDR3 has 15 residues. Trimming left V 4 bases short and J 5 bases short, with 17 bases between. The CDR3, as DNA: TGTGCCAGCAGTTCCACACAGGGATCTTGGACTGAAGCTTTCTTT. It yields the protein CASSSTQGSWTEAFF.

Many counts were recorded for this clonotype. The V call is TRBV10-3, the J call TRBJ2-5; D possibly uses TRBD1 or TRBD2 (5 bases each). V lost 11 bases to trimming and J lost 3 bases, with 22 bases between them. The germline gives CDR1 ENHRY, CDR2 SYGVKD. CDR3 length: 15 residues. CDR3 DNA: TGTGCCTCCAAGGAAAACCGGGACGGCGAAGAGACCCAGTACTTC. Translated: CASKENRDGEETQYF.

This clonotype was found many times. The chain employs TRBV20-1 and TRBJ1-4; D gene unclear. This CDR3 has 14 residues. CDR1 DFQATT and CDR2 SNEGSKA come from the germline V gene (reference sequence). In DNA, the CDR3 is TGCAGCGCTTTCCTGCCGGGAATTAATGAAAAACTGTTTTTT. This encodes CSAFLPGINEKLFF.

J is TRBJ1-1 and V is TRBV9; 9 nucleotides line up with TRBD1. From germline, CDR1 is SGDLS and CDR2 YYNGEE. This CDR3 is 14 amino acids long. V dropped 5 bases and J dropped 7; count of bases not matched to a gene: 9. This chain's CDR3 is CASSPRTGDLEAFF. The CDR3 DNA reads TGTGCCAGCAGTCCGAGGACAGGGGACCTTGAAGCTTTCTTT.

In its sample, this clonotype was seen many times. V gene TRBV7-2 combines with J gene TRBJ1-2, with TRBD1 matching over 9 bases. Trimming removed 7 bases from V and 3 bases from J; junction bases left unmatched: 18. Per the germline V gene, CDR1 is SGHTA and CDR2 is FQGNSA. This CDR3 has 18 residues. CDR3 DNA: TGTGCCAGCAACGATATAATAATGCGGGACAGGGAAGACTATGGCTACACCTTC. Translating gives CASNDIIMRDREDYGYTF.

There are many counts of this clonotype. Here the CDR3 reads CASSQPLAGGGMETQYF. CDR3 nucleotide sequence: TGTGCCAGCAGCCAACCTCTAGCGGGGGGCGGCATGGAGACCCAGTACTTC. This chain uses TRBV3-1 with TRBJ2-5; 11 nucleotides match TRBD2. CDR1 and CDR2 from the germline V gene are LGHDT and YNNKEL (reference sequence). This CDR3 has 17 residues. V lost 2 bases, J lost 5 bases, and 10 bases stayed unmatched.

This clonotype was counted at least ten times. The CDR3 loop reads CASSQGVGELFF. The CDR3, as DNA: TGTGCCAGCAGTCAAGGGGTCGGGGAGCTGTTTTTT. V and J are TRBV7-3 and TRBJ2-2; TRBD1 is a possible D gene (5 bases). Germline-derived CDR1 and CDR2 are SGHTA and FQGTGA. Trimming left V 6 bases short and J 7 bases short, with 9 bases between. This CDR3 spans 12 amino acids. Using reference TRBV7-3 and TRBJ2-2 for the parts outside the CDR3, the full variable domain is GAGVSQTPSNKVTEKGKYVELRCDPISGHTALYWYRQSLGQGPEFLIYFQGTGAADDSGLPNDRFFAVRPEGSVSTLKIQRTERGDSAVYLCASSQGVGELFFGEGSRLTVL.

The rearrangement joins TRBV24-1 to TRBJ1-5; tentative D call: TRBD1 (6 bases). From germline, CDR1 is KGHDR and CDR2 SFDVKD. With 0 bases removed from V and 15 bases from J, the gap between germline ends came to 11 bases. CDR3 length equals 12 residues. CDR3 protein: CATSDLGGLWHF. As DNA, the CDR3 is TGTGCCACCAGTGATTTGGGGGGGCTATGGCATTTT.

The chain uses TRBV29-1 and TRBJ1-2, with a weak D call TRBD1 (6 bases). CDR1 and CDR2 from the germline V gene are SQVTM and ANQGSEA. The V end lost 6 bases, the J end lost 7 bases, and 12 bases lay between the germline ends. The CDR3 is made up of 11 amino acids. The CDR3 DNA reads TGCAGCGTGAAGAGGGGGAGTGGCTACACCTTC. Protein sequence: CSVKRGSGYTF.

This clonotype occurred many times. The chain links TRBV12-3 or TRBV12-4 to TRBJ2-7; D not certain. The CDR3 spans 13 residues. The V end lost 4 bases, the J end lost 5 bases, and 12 bases lay between the germline ends. The CDR3 nucleotides are TGTGCCAGCAGTTGGACCGGGTTGGACGAGCAGTACTTC. Its translation: CASSWTGLDEQYF.

This clonotype was recorded at least ten times. This chain links TRBV9 with TRBJ1-1; 8 bases match TRBD1. This CDR3 contains 14 residues. Trimming removed 8 bases from V and 1 base from J; junction bases left unmatched: 7. CDR1 SGDLS and CDR2 YYNGEE come from the germline V gene. The CDR3 DNA reads as TGTGCCAGTAGCCCCGGGACAGGGAACACTGAAGCTTTCTTT. It translates to CASSPGTGNTEAFF.

This clonotype was recorded at least ten times. The V and J genes are TRBV29-1 and TRBJ2-7; TRBD1 aligns across 7 bases. The CDR3 consists of 12 residues. Per the germline V gene, CDR1 is SQVTM and CDR2 is ANQGSEA. The trim removed 6 bases at V and 3 bases at J, leaving 5 bases unmatched. The CDR3 loop is CSVAPGGYEQYF. Written as DNA, the CDR3 is TGCAGCGTCGCGCCAGGGGGCTACGAGCAGTACTTC.

V gene TRBV7-6 combines with J gene TRBJ2-7; the match to TRBD2 covers 7 bases. Losses at the gene ends were 5 bases for V and 5 bases for J; bases not matched to a gene: 15. Per germline, CDR1 SGHVS and CDR2 FNYEAQ. The CDR3 contains 16 residues. For the CDR3, the DNA is TGTGCCAGCAGCCACCCTTTGGCGGGAGTAGGCAACGAGCAGTACTTC. Amino acid sequence: CASSHPLAGVGNEQYF.